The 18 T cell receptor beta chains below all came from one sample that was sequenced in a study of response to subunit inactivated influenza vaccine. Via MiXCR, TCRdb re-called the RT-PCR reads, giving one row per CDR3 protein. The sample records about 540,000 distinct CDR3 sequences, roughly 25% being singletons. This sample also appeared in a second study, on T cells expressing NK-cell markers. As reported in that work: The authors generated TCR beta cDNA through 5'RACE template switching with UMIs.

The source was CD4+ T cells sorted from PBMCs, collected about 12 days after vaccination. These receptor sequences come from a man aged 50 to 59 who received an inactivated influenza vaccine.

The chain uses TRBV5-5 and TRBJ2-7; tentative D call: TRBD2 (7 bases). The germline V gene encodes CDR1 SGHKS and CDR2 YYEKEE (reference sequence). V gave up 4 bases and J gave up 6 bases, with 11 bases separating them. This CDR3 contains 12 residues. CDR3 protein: CASSQRGGEQYF. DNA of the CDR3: TGTGCCAGCAGCCAGAGGGGGGGCGAGCAGTACTTC. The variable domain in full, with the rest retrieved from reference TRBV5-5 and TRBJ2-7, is DAGVTQSPTHLIKTRGQQVTLRCSPISGHKSVSWYQQVLGQGPQFIFQYYEKEERGRGNFPDRFSARQFPNYSSELNVNALLLGDSALYLCASSQRGGEQYFGPGTRLTVT.

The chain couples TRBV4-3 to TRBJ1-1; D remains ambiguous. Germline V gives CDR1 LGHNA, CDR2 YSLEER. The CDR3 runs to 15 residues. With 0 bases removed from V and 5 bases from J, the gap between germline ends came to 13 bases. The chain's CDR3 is CASSQDFLRGTEAFF. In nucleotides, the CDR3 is TGCGCCAGCAGCCAAGATTTTCTCCGGGGAACTGAAGCTTTCTTT.

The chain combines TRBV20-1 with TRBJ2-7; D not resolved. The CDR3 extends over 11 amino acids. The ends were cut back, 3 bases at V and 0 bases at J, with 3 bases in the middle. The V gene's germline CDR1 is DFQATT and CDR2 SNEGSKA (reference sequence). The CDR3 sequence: CSASDSYEQYF. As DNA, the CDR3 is TGCAGTGCTAGCGACTCCTACGAGCAGTACTTC.

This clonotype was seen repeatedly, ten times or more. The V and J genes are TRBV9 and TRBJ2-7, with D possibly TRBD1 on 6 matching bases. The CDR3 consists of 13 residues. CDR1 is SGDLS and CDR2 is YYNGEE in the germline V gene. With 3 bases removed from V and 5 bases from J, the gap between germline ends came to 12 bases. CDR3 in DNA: TGTGCCAGCAGCGCCGATCACAGGGACGAGCAGTACTTC. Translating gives CASSADHRDEQYF.

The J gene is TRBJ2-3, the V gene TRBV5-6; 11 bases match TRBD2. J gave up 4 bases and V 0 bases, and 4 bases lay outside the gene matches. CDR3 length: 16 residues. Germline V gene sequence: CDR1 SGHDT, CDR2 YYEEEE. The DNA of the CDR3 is TGTGCCAGCAGCTTGGTAGCGGGAGGGATTGCAGATACGCAGTATTTT. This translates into CASSLVAGGIADTQYF.

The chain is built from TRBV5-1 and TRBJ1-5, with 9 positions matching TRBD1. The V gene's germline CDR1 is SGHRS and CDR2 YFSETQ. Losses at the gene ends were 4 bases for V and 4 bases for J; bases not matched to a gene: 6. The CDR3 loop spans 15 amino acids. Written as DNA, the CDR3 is TGCGCCAGCAGCCTGACAGGGGGGGCAAATCAGCCCCAGCATTTT. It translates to CASSLTGGANQPQHF. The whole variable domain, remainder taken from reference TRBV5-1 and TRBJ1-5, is KAGVTQTPRYLIKTRGQQVTLSCSPISGHRSVSWYQQTPGQGLQFLFEYFSETQRNKGNFPGRFSGRQFSNSRSEMNVSTLELGDSALYLCASSLTGGANQPQHFGDGTRLSIL.

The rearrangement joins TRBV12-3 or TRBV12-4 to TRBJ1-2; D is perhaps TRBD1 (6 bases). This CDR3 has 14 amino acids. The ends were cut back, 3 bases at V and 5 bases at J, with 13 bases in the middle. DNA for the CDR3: TGTGCCAGCAGTTTTTTGGGGGGCAGGTATGGCTACACCTTC. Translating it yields CASSFLGGRYGYTF.

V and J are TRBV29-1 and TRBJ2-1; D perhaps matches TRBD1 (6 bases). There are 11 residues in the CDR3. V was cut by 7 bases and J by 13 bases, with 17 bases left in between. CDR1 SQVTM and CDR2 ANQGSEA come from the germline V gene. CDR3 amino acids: CSGGGRASQFF. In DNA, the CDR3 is TGCAGCGGTGGGGGCCGGGCATCCCAGTTCTTC.

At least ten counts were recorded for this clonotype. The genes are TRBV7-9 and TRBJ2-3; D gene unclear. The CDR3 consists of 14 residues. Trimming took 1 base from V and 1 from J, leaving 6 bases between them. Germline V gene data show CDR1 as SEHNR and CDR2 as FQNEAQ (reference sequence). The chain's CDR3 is CASSLVVGTDTQYF. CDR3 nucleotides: TGTGCCAGCAGCTTAGTAGTAGGCACAGATACGCAGTATTTT.

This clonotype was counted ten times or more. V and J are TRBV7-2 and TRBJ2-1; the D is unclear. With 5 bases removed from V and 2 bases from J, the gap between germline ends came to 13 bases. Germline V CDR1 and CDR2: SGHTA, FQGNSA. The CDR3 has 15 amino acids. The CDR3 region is CASSLLNPAYNEQFF. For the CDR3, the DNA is TGTGCCAGCAGCCTACTTAACCCAGCCTACAATGAGCAGTTCTTC.

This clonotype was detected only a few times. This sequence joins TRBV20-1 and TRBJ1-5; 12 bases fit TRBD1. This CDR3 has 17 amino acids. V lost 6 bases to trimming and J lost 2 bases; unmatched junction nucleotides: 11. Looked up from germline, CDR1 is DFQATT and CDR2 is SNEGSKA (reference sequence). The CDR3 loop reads CSANGGQGALGNQPQHF. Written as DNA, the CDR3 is TGCAGTGCCAACGGGGGACAGGGGGCACTAGGCAATCAGCCCCAGCATTTT.

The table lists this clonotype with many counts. The CDR3: CASSLALAGSGAQYF. CDR3 bases: TGTGCCAGCAGCTTAGCACTAGCGGGGTCCGGGGCCCAGTACTTC. The chain is built from TRBV7-2 and TRBJ2-5; 10 nucleotides match TRBD2. The CDR3 contains 15 residues. Germline V gene lookup returns CDR1 SGHTA and CDR2 FQGNSA. The V and J ends lost 0 bases and 9 bases, in that order; junction bases with no gene match: 7.

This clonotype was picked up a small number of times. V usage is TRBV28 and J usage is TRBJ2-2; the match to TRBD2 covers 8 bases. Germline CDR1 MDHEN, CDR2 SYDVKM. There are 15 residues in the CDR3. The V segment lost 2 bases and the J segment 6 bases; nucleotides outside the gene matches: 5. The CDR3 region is CASSLAGGDAGELFF. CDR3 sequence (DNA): TGTGCCAGCAGTTTAGCGGGGGGAGACGCCGGGGAGCTGTTTTTT. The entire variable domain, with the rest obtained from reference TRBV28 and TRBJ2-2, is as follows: DVKVTQSSRYLVKRTGEKVFLECVQDMDHENMFWYRQDPGLGLRLIYFSYDVKMKEKGDIPEGYSVSREKKERFSLILESASTNQTSMYLCASSLAGGDAGELFFGEGSRLTVL.

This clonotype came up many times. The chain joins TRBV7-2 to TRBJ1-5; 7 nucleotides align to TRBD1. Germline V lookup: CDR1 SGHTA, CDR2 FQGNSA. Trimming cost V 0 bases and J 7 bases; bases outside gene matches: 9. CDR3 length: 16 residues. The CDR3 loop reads CASSLAGGGGGQPQHF. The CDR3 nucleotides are TGTGCCAGCAGCTTAGCAGGAGGGGGCGGTGGGCAGCCCCAGCATTTT.

CDR3 sequence: CSARDPYSQAQYF. The CDR3 DNA reads as TGCAGTGCTAGAGATCCGTACAGTCAGGCCCAGTACTTC. The chain is built from TRBV20-1 and TRBJ2-5; D is uncertain. Germline CDR1 is DFQATT and CDR2 is SNEGSKA (reference sequence). The CDR3 is made up of 13 amino acids. V was clipped by 0 bases and J by 9 bases, with 14 bases between them.

CDR3 in DNA: TGTGCCACCCAACCACGGGGGGTCTACGAGCAGTACTTC. This gives the protein CATQPRGVYEQYF. The rearrangement links TRBV7-8 to TRBJ2-7; 7 nucleotides align to TRBD2. The V and J ends lost 10 bases and 3 bases, in that order; junction bases with no gene match: 9. CDR1 and CDR2 (germline): SGHVS, FQNEAQ. The CDR3 sequence is 13 residues long.

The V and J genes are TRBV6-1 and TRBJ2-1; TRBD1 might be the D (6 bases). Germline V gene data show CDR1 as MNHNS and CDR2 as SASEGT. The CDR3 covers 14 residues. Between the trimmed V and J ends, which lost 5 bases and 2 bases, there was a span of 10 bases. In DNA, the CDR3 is TGTGCCAGCAGTCGGACAGATACCTACAATGAGCAGTTCTTC. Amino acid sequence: CASSRTDTYNEQFF.

Here the CDR3 reads CASSLAWVGTEAFF. The DNA of the CDR3 is TGTGCCAGCAGCTTAGCGTGGGTAGGGACTGAAGCTTTCTTT. The rearrangement joins TRBV7-2 to TRBJ1-1, with D unresolved. Germline V gives CDR1 SGHTA, CDR2 FQGNSA. Deletions cut 0 bases from V and 5 bases from J, with 10 bases between. There are 14 residues in the CDR3.